A single sample gave rise to the 19 T cell receptor beta chains below, sequenced in a study of T cell responses to AZD1222 COVID-19 vaccine (dated by TCRdb to about 2021). The time point label on this specimen signifies: about 28 days (+/-7) after the second vaccine dose. The protocol used for the library was the immunoSEQ multiplex PCR assay. The immuneACCESS repertoire file appears here via TCRdb, limited to in-frame rearrangements. These files lack a portion of the clones; in checked studies, under half of the deficit traces to unresolved V genes, and the cause of the others is not known. In all, the sample holds more than 95,000 clones, and more than 65% of those were seen once. The top ten constitute around a quarter of the sample. The source was peripheral blood, collected 28 days after the second AZD1222 dose. All receptors derive from an adult who received the AZD1222 COVID-19 vaccine.

This sequence joins TRBV12-3 or TRBV12-4 and TRBJ1-1; a possible D gene is TRBD1 (5 bases). The CDR3 consists of 13 residues. The V end lost 2 bases, the J end lost 7 bases, and 11 bases lay between the germline ends. Here the CDR3 reads CASSLQGSGEAFF. As DNA, the CDR3 is TGTGCCAGCAGTTTACAGGGAAGCGGTGAAGCTTTCTTT.

The V gene is TRBV7-9, the J gene TRBJ1-5; D perhaps matches TRBD1 (6 bases). This CDR3 has 14 residues. V was cut by 3 bases and J by 6 bases, with 12 bases left in between. CDR1 is SEHNR, CDR2 FQNEAQ, per germline (reference sequence). The CDR3 spells CASSFTGIRQPQHF. The CDR3 DNA reads TGTGCCAGCAGCTTTACAGGGATTCGTCAGCCCCAGCATTTT.

The chain recombines TRBV20-1 with TRBJ1-5; the D gene is possibly TRBD1 (6 bases). CDR1 and CDR2 (germline): DFQATT, SNEGSKA (reference sequence). This CDR3 spans 16 amino acids. V lost 3 bases to trimming and J lost 0 bases, with 15 bases between them. CDR3 residues: CSASGDTGLSNQPQHF. The CDR3 nucleotides read TGCAGTGCTAGTGGAGACACAGGGCTTAGCAATCAGCCCCAGCATTTT.

The chain couples TRBV6-2 or TRBV6-3 to TRBJ1-3; D not resolved. Germline V gene sequence: CDR1 MNHEY, CDR2 SVGEGT. The CDR3 spans 14 residues. V was clipped by 6 bases and J by 4 bases, with 13 bases between them. This chain's CDR3 is CASSPRPPGNTIYF. CDR3 nucleotide sequence: TGTGCCAGCAGCCCTCGGCCGCCGGGAAACACCATATATTTT.

The chain couples TRBV29-1 to TRBJ1-2, with D uncertain. Germline lookup yields CDR1 SQVTM and CDR2 ANQGSEA. V shed 3 bases and J shed 3 bases, with 8 bases lying between them. This CDR3 has 12 amino acids. CDR3 region: CSVDPTDYGYTF. The CDR3 region has the DNA TGCAGCGTTGATCCTACAGACTATGGCTACACCTTC.

This clone turned up a few times. The CDR3 region has the DNA TGTGCCAGCAGCTTGAACACTGAAGCTTTCTTT. This sequence encodes CASSLNTEAFF. J is TRBJ1-1 and V is TRBV7-9; D call uncertain. In germline, CDR1 is SEHNR, CDR2 FQNEAQ (reference sequence). The CDR3 length is 11 residues. V was cut by 3 bases and J by 1 base, with 0 bases left in between.

The genes are TRBV7-8 and TRBJ1-5, with no clear D. This CDR3 contains 15 residues. The V gene lost 4 bases and the J gene lost 0 bases, with 10 bases spanning the gap. The germline CDR1 and CDR2 sequences are SGHVS and FQNEAQ. The DNA for the CDR3 is TGTGCCAGCAGCTCGACGGACCATAGCAATCAGCCCCAGCATTTT. As protein: CASSSTDHSNQPQHF.

The chain carries TRBV12-3 or TRBV12-4 and TRBJ1-1; the D is unclear. This CDR3 region has 10 residues. V dropped 10 bases and J dropped 11 bases, with 14 bases sitting between them. In DNA, the CDR3 is TGTGCCATCCCCATATGGGGTGCTTTCTTT. Protein: CAIPIWGAFF.

This clone occurred a few times. This specimen includes other DNA sequences encoding the same CDR3. CDR3 nucleotides: TGTGCCAGCAGTTTACGGGGTCCCGTGGGGTCTGAAGCTTTCTTT. Residues: CASSLRGPVGSEAFF. The rearrangement links TRBV27 to TRBJ1-1; D unresolved. Germline CDR1 is MNHEY and CDR2 is SMNVEV (reference sequence). The CDR3 contains 15 residues. Trimming left V 2 bases short and J 6 bases short, with 16 bases between.

This clone was recorded a few times. The rearrangement joins TRBV29-1 to TRBJ2-7; D uncertain. The CDR3 covers 12 residues. V was pared by 3 bases and J by 4 bases, with 10 bases between. Germline assignment: CDR1 SQVTM and CDR2 ANQGSEA. Here the CDR3 DNA reads TGCAGCGTTGAGTCGGGTCGGTACGAGCAGTACTTC. It codes for CSVESGRYEQYF.

About this clone itself: The junction departs from germline at one end; a sequencing error may be responsible. The chain joins TRBV7-7 to TRBJ1-1; TRBD1 matches at 11 bases. Germline V gene data show CDR1 as SSHAT and CDR2 as FNYEAQ (reference sequence). The CDR3 totals 13 residues. The CDR3, as DNA: TGTGCTAGCAGCCAGGGACAGGGGGCTGAAGCTTTCTTT. This translates into CASSQGQGAEAFF.

The chain recombines TRBV7-9 with TRBJ2-3; 9 bases agree with TRBD1. The CDR3 covers 15 residues. V was clipped by 2 bases and J by 3 bases; unmatched bases: 3. Germline CDR1 is SEHNR and CDR2 is FQNEAQ (reference sequence). For the CDR3, the DNA is TGTGCCAGCAGCTTACGGGACAGGGAAACAGATACGCAGTATTTT. This codes for CASSLRDRETDTQYF.

The rearrangement uses TRBV6-6 and TRBJ2-3; D is unresolved. Germline V gene data show CDR1 as MNHNY and CDR2 as SVGAGI (reference sequence). The CDR3 contains 12 residues. Between the trimmed V and J ends, which lost 0 bases and 6 bases, there was a span of 4 bases. CDR3 amino acids: CASSYSWDTQYF. The CDR3 DNA reads as TGTGCCAGCAGTTACTCTTGGGATACGCAGTATTTT.

For the CDR3, the DNA is TGTGCCAGCAGCCTTAGCGGGGGGACCCAAGAGACCCAGTACTTC. Amino acid sequence: CASSLSGGTQETQYF. The chain uses TRBV4-2 and TRBJ2-5; 10 positions agree with TRBD2. Germline CDR1 is LGHNA and CDR2 is YNFKEQ. This CDR3 contains 15 residues. The J segment lost 1 base and the V segment lost 4 bases, leaving 3 bases of the junction unmatched.

The chain uses TRBV3-1 (or the pseudogene TRBV3-2) and TRBJ1-4, with 9 bases identical to TRBD1. In germline, CDR1 is LGHDT, CDR2 YNNKEL (reference sequence). The CDR3 spans 15 residues. The V gene end was trimmed by 4 bases and the J gene end by 6 bases; junction bases not matched to a gene: 6. CDR3 amino acids: CASSPGTGLYEKLFF. The CDR3 DNA is TGTGCCAGCAGCCCGGGGACAGGGCTGTATGAAAAACTGTTTTTT.

This rearrangement joins TRBV7-9 to TRBJ1-2; D gene unclear. CDR3 length: 14 amino acids. Germline V gene lookup returns CDR1 SEHNR and CDR2 FQNEAQ (reference sequence). V lost 4 bases to trimming and J lost 4 bases, with 13 bases between them. The CDR3 loop reads CASSYPGEGYGYTF. DNA for the CDR3: TGTGCCAGCAGCTACCCGGGAGAAGGCTATGGCTACACCTTC.

The gene calls are TRBV7-3 and TRBJ2-7; the D is unclear. From germline, CDR1 is SGHTA and CDR2 FQGTGA. The CDR3 is 13 residues long. Between the trimmed V and J ends, which lost 2 bases and 6 bases, there was a span of 11 bases. CDR3 loop: CASSLQATSEQYF. CDR3 in DNA: TGTGCCAGCAGCTTACAGGCTACCTCCGAGCAGTACTTC. The variable domain in full, with the rest retrieved from reference TRBV7-3 and TRBJ2-7, is GAGVSQTPSNKVTEKGKYVELRCDPISGHTALYWYRQSLGQGPEFLIYFQGTGAADDSGLPNDRFFAVRPEGSVSTLKIQRTERGDSAVYLCASSLQATSEQYFGPGTRLTVT.

The chain uses TRBV2 and TRBJ1-2, with 7 positions matching TRBD1. There are 14 residues in the CDR3. V trimming: 4 bases; J trimming: 8 bases; junction bases outside the gene matches: 10. Per germline, CDR1 SNHLY and CDR2 FYNNEI. The CDR3 DNA reads as TGTGCCAGCAGTGGAGGACAGGAGACCGGAGGCTACACCTTC. It yields the protein CASSGGQETGGYTF.

The rearrangement links TRBV14 to TRBJ1-2; no definite D call. The V end lost 5 bases, the J end lost 10 bases, and 11 bases lay between the germline ends. CDR1 and CDR2 (germline): SGHDN, FVKESK. The CDR3 runs 11 residues. The CDR3 DNA sequence: TGTGCCAGCAGCTCTAGGAATGTCTACACCTTC. Translation: CASSSRNVYTF.